This record looks at one T cell receptor (beta chain) sequence and its context. Its antigen is currently unknown. This record belongs to a study of CD8 T cell repertoires and HIV-1 epitope variants. About the study: Twenty-five autologous and known Gag and Nef epitope variant peptides each stimulated T cells separately. Separate from the cultures, 1M uncultured T cells served as baseline.

Germline lookup yields CDR1 MNHNS and CDR2 SASEGT. CDR3 size: 14 residues. The V gene lost 6 bases and the J gene lost 3 bases, with 15 bases spanning the gap. Overall study findings and caveats: No clonotypes responded to the TAALDMSHF plasma variant; several recognized KF9, one HW9.

The data were produced by immunoSEQ multiplex PCR, yet TCRdb's version contains in-frame clones alone and is incomplete. Of about 90,000 clones in the sample, roughly 81% were seen once. This clonotype was obtained from a male donor with HIV. J is TRBJ2-7 and V is TRBV6-1; TRBD1 might be the D (6 bases). The sequencing sample was made of uncultured baseline CD8+ T cells from peripheral blood mononuclear cells (PBMCs). The CDR3: CASSRTVSNYEQYF. In nucleotides, the CDR3 is TGTGCCAGCAGCCGGACAGTGTCGAACTACGAGCAGTACTTC.